Detailed here is one T cell receptor beta chain. Its antigen is unknown. Some clones are missing from TCRdb's copy, which holds only in-frame ones; the method was immunoSEQ multiplex PCR. This table has roughly 5,400 clones, 88% appearing once. The data stem from a study of hypomethylating agent response in myelodysplastic syndrome. In the study overall: Patients with myelodysplastic syndrome were 9 male and 2 female. Mean age was roughly 72 +/- 6.3 years; diploid cytogenetics predominated.

Study findings and constraints: Healthy controls were not age-matched to MDS patients, possibly affecting comparisons.

The sequence derives from a human donor with myelodysplastic syndrome. Specimen: bone marrow, collected before or after starting hypomethylating agent treatment for myelodysplastic syndrome (not recorded which).

As DNA, the CDR3 is TGTGCCAGCAGTCAGAGCCACGTCCTAGCGGGAGTTATCGAGCAGTACTTC. This sequence encodes CASSQSHVLAGVIEQYF. The chain is built from TRBV2 and TRBJ2-7; 10 bases map to TRBD2. The CDR3 contains 17 residues. Unmatched junction bases numbered 16, after V lost 5 bases and J lost 6 bases. Germline loops: CDR1 SNHLY, CDR2 FYNNEI.